This entry lists 12 T cell receptor beta chains sequenced from one sample in a study of CD4 and CD8 cells across lung adenocarcinoma regions. TCRdb re-called the PCR reads through MiXCR, storing one row per CDR3 protein. The sample has around 5,200 distinct CDR3 sequences, 50% seen once. Sequencing was carried out using CD4+ T cells from the margin of a lung tumor. These receptors were obtained from a male donor with lung adenocarcinoma. The CD4 and CD8 labels of this study may be unreliable.

The chain joins TRBV5-1 to TRBJ2-1, with 7 positions matching TRBD2. This CDR3 is 14 amino acids long. The ends lost 0 bases at V and 4 bases at J; junction bases unmatched: 1. Germline CDR1 and CDR2: SGHRS and YFSETQ. The CDR3 nucleotides are TGCGCCAGCAGCTTGGTTAGCGGGTACAATGAGCAGTTCTTC. Protein sequence: CASSLVSGYNEQFF.

To note about this clonotype: The junction and the germline gene differ at one end; a read error may be behind it. The CDR3 DNA follows: TGTGCCAGCAGTCGTGCCCCGGGACCCAGCACAAATGAGCAGTTCTTT. Translation gives CASSRAPGPSTNEQFF. The chain recombines TRBV6-1 with TRBJ2-1; D could derive from TRBD1 or TRBD2 (5 bases each). Looked up from germline, CDR1 is MNHNS and CDR2 is SASEGT. The CDR3 extends over 16 amino acids.

The V call is TRBV6-1, the J call TRBJ2-1, with 9 bases fitting TRBD2. The CDR3 sequence is 17 residues long. Germline CDR1 reads MNHNS; CDR2 reads SASEGT. V lost 7 bases and J lost 6; bases outside the gene matches: 16. The CDR3: CASTDPGLAGHPNEQFF. For the CDR3, the DNA is TGTGCCAGCACCGACCCTGGGCTAGCGGGACATCCCAATGAGCAGTTCTTC.

This clonotype was found a few times. The chain combines TRBV5-1 with TRBJ2-5, with 8 nucleotides matching TRBD2. The CDR3 has 16 residues. J was trimmed by 0 bases and V by 3 bases; bases with no gene match: 7. Germline CDR1 is SGHRS and CDR2 is YFSETQ. CDR3: CASSWGLAGNQETQYF. The CDR3 nucleotides are TGCGCCAGCAGCTGGGGGCTAGCGGGCAACCAAGAGACCCAGTACTTC. Complete variable domain (other parts from reference TRBV5-1 and TRBJ2-5): KAGVTQTPRYLIKTRGQQVTLSCSPISGHRSVSWYQQTPGQGLQFLFEYFSETQRNKGNFPGRFSGRQFSNSRSEMNVSTLELGDSALYLCASSWGLAGNQETQYFGPGTRLLVL.

This clonotype is labeled medium-sized. This rearrangement joins TRBV27 to TRBJ2-1; 7 bases line up with TRBD2. The CDR3 length is 15 residues. The V segment lost 0 bases and the J segment 7 bases; nucleotides outside the gene matches: 6. Germline CDR1 reads MNHEY; CDR2 reads SMNVEV (reference sequence). The CDR3 DNA reads as TGTGCCAGCAGTTTATCGGGGTTCGGGGGGAATGAGCAGTTCTTC. Translating gives CASSLSGFGGNEQFF.

This clonotype is judged medium-sized. This chain connects TRBV27 to TRBJ2-5, with D possibly matching TRBD2 (6 bases). Trimming shortened V by 5 bases and J by 3 bases, and 13 bases separated the two germline ends. The CDR3 length is 14 residues. The germline V gene has CDR1 MNHEY and CDR2 SMNVEV (reference sequence). This CDR3 is CASSKAGREETQYF. The CDR3 DNA reads TGTGCCAGCAGTAAGGCGGGAAGAGAAGAGACCCAGTACTTC.

In its sample, this clonotype is medium-sized. This chain uses TRBV27 with TRBJ2-5; 12 positions agree with TRBD2. The germline V gene has CDR1 MNHEY and CDR2 SMNVEV (reference sequence). The CDR3 runs 16 residues. V lost 7 bases and J lost 1; bases outside the gene matches: 7. In DNA form, the CDR3 reads TGTGCCAGCACTCGGCTAGCGGGAGGGGGCCAAGAGACCCAGTACTTC. Protein sequence: CASTRLAGGGQETQYF.

The CDR3: CASSLSSGSLYEQFF. CDR3 sequence (DNA): TGTGCCAGCAGCTTATCCAGCGGGAGCCTATATGAGCAGTTCTTC. The chain uses TRBV11-1 and TRBJ2-1; 8 bases are shared with TRBD2. The germline gives CDR1 SGHAT, CDR2 FQDESV (reference sequence). CDR3 length equals 15 residues. V trimming: 2 bases; J trimming: 8 bases; junction bases outside the gene matches: 8.

On this clonotype: Its ends do not fully match the called genes, so a read error is possible. The CDR3 here is CASSLGTSGGADTQYF. CDR3 bases: TGTGCCAGCAGTTTAGGAACTAGCGGGGGAGCAGATACGCAGTACTTT. This sequence joins TRBV27 and TRBJ2-3; the match to TRBD2 covers 11 bases. Germline values: CDR1 MNHEY, CDR2 SMNVEV (reference sequence). The CDR3 sequence is 16 residues long.

This clonotype is categorized as medium-sized. The chain carries TRBV6-1 and TRBJ2-1; no clear D. The DNA end is more similar to TRBJ2-7, so the J call may be wrong. The CDR3 totals 15 residues. Per germline, CDR1 MNHNS and CDR2 SASEGT. CDR3 DNA: TGTGCCAGCAGTCCAACGAGGACGGGTAACTACGAGCAGTACTTC. Protein sequence: CASSPTRTGNYEQYF.

This clonotype was counted only a few times. This chain joins TRBV30 and TRBJ1-1; a weak D match, TRBD1 (5 bases). With 3 bases removed from V and 7 bases from J, the gap between germline ends came to 9 bases. The CDR3 extends over 11 amino acids. Germline CDR1 GTSNPN, CDR2 SVGIG (reference sequence). The CDR3 loop is CAWRDTHEAFF. The CDR3 nucleotides are TGTGCCTGGAGGGACACGCATGAAGCTTTCTTT.

This rearrangement joins TRBV25-1 to TRBJ2-3; D call uncertain. CDR3 length: 13 residues. V was trimmed by 10 bases and J by 9 bases, leaving 20 bases between them. CDR1 MGHDK and CDR2 SYGVNS come from the germline V gene. The CDR3 protein is CATGKRAKNTQYF. The DNA for the CDR3 is TGTGCCACGGGTAAAAGAGCCAAAAACACGCAGTATTTT.